One sample yielded the 15 T cell receptor beta chains listed below, sequenced in a study of early T cells in non-severe SARS-CoV-2 infection. One entry per CDR3 protein results from TCRdb running MiXCR on the 5' RACE reads. The sample lists fewer than 120,000 distinct CDR3 sequences; around 13% were seen once. The material sequenced was whole blood, taken at baseline. These receptor sequences come from an adult who was a healthcare worker with PCR-confirmed SARS-CoV-2 infection or an uninfected control (not recorded which).

This clonotype has only a few counts. The chain recombines TRBV29-1 with TRBJ2-7; D is perhaps TRBD2 (6 bases). Germline V CDR1 and CDR2: SQVTM, ANQGSEA. The CDR3 is 13 amino acids. V was cut by 0 bases and J by 2 bases, with 8 bases left in between. The CDR3 nucleotides read TGCAGCGTTGAAGATTCGGGGGCCTACGAGCAGTACTTC. Translated: CSVEDSGAYEQYF.

This clonotype occurred a few times. The DNA of the CDR3 is TGCGCCAGCAGCTTGGAGGTCTCCCGGGTTGGCACTGAAGCTTTCTTT. This codes for CASSLEVSRVGTEAFF. The chain recombines TRBV5-1 with TRBJ1-1; D ambiguous. Trimming took off 0 bases at V and 4 bases at J, with 16 bases between the two ends. Germline V lookup: CDR1 SGHRS, CDR2 YFSETQ. This CDR3 is 16 amino acids long.

The chain has TRBV5-1 and TRBJ2-1, with D perhaps matching TRBD2 (5 bases). CDR3 length: 13 residues. Germline-derived CDR1 and CDR2 are SGHRS and YFSETQ. The V end was cut by 6 bases, the J end by 2 bases, with 9 bases between. The CDR3: CASTTGTYNEQFF. Written as DNA, the CDR3 is TGCGCCAGCACCACCGGGACCTACAATGAGCAGTTCTTC.

The chain joins TRBV2 to TRBJ2-3; 10 bases are shared with TRBD2. Germline V gives CDR1 SNHLY, CDR2 FYNNEI. The CDR3 spans 16 residues. J was trimmed by 3 bases and V by 7 bases; bases with no gene match: 10. The CDR3 loop is CASTQREGFRTDTQYF. CDR3 DNA: TGTGCCAGCACCCAGCGGGAGGGGTTCCGAACAGATACGCAGTATTTT.

Remarks on this clonotype: As the CDR3 is not closed by the conserved phenylalanine or tryptophan, this likely results from a read error. The chain joins TRBV4-1 to TRBJ2-1, with a possible D match to TRBD1 (6 bases). V lost 0 bases and J lost 6, with 9 bases in between. In germline, CDR1 is MGHRA, CDR2 YSYEKL. CDR3 length equals 14 residues. CDR3 in DNA: TGCGCCAGCAGCCAAGAGGGCAGGGGCAATGAGCAGTTCTCC. It specifies CASSQEGRGNEQFS.

This clonotype was detected only a few times. The CDR3 here is CASSLSADNEQFF. CDR3 DNA: TGTGCCAGCAGCTTATCGGCAGACAATGAGCAGTTCTTC. J is TRBJ2-1 and V is TRBV11-2; D unclear. Germline lookup yields CDR1 SGHAT and CDR2 FQNNGV. The ends were cut back, 2 bases at V and 5 bases at J, with 7 bases in the middle. The CDR3 spans 13 residues.

The chain is built from TRBV9 and TRBJ1-1, with no clear D. Deletions cut 0 bases from V and 6 bases from J, with 9 bases between. CDR3 size: 13 residues. CDR1 is SGDLS, CDR2 YYNGEE, per germline. The CDR3 region is CASSVGGSPEAFF. Here the CDR3 DNA reads TGTGCCAGCAGCGTAGGTGGCAGCCCTGAAGCTTTCTTT.

On this clonotype itself: A much larger clonotype is one base distant, so this may be a read error. The V call is TRBV6-5, the J call TRBJ2-1; D perhaps matches TRBD2 (6 bases). The germline V gene encodes CDR1 MNHEY and CDR2 SVGAGI. The CDR3 spans 13 residues. CDR3 nucleotides: TGTGGAACCGCCGGGAGCTCCTACAATGAGCAGATCTTC. The encoded protein is CGTAGSSYNEQIF.

This clonotype was observed many times. The chain links TRBV20-1 to TRBJ2-3, with TRBD1 identical over 8 bases. Per germline, CDR1 DFQATT and CDR2 SNEGSKA (reference sequence). Germline trimming cut 5 bases from V and 2 bases from J; bases unmatched to any gene: 6. The CDR3 has 14 amino acids. The CDR3 protein is CSAGRQGPTDTQYF. In nucleotides, the CDR3 is TGCAGTGCTGGGAGACAGGGGCCCACAGATACGCAGTATTTT.

This clonotype was detected only a few times. CDR3 loop: CSASDFRVSEAFF. The CDR3 region has the DNA TGCAGTGCTAGCGATTTCAGGGTCTCTGAAGCTTTCTTT. The V and J genes are TRBV20-1 and TRBJ1-1, with a possible D match to TRBD1 (5 bases). V shed 3 bases and J shed 6 bases, with 14 bases lying between them. The CDR3 runs 13 residues. Germline CDR1 and CDR2: DFQATT and SNEGSKA (reference sequence).

The gene calls are TRBV7-3 and TRBJ2-3; 9 bases are shared with TRBD2. Unmatched junction bases numbered 8, after V lost 2 bases and J lost 5 bases. The CDR3 is made up of 16 amino acids. From germline, CDR1 is SGHTA and CDR2 FQGTGA. This CDR3 is CASSLARLAAGDTQYF. DNA of the CDR3: TGTGCCAGCAGCTTAGCCCGACTAGCGGCCGGAGATACGCAGTATTTT.

A few counts support this clonotype. The chain joins TRBV5-1 to TRBJ2-2, with 9 bases lining up with TRBD1. Germline assignment: CDR1 SGHRS and CDR2 YFSETQ. The CDR3 totals 15 residues. V lost 4 bases and J lost 4; bases outside the gene matches: 5. CDR3 amino acids: CASSHGQGRTGELFF. In DNA, the CDR3 is TGCGCCAGCAGCCACGGACAGGGGCGCACCGGGGAGCTGTTTTTT.

The rearrangement uses TRBV27 and TRBJ2-3, with D perhaps matching TRBD1 or TRBD2 (5 bases each). In germline, CDR1 is MNHEY, CDR2 SMNVEV (reference sequence). The CDR3 sequence is 13 residues long. V lost 4 bases and J 5 bases, leaving 10 bases between the germline ends. The CDR3 loop is CASSSWGIDTQYF. The CDR3, as DNA: TGTGCCAGCAGTTCATGGGGGATAGATACGCAGTATTTT.

Remarks on this clonotype: The CDR3 does not close with the conserved phenylalanine or tryptophan, likely indicating a read error. The V call is TRBV13, the J call TRBJ1-1, with TRBD1 identical over 7 bases. This CDR3 spans 13 amino acids. The J segment lost 2 bases and the V segment lost 5 bases, leaving 2 bases of the junction unmatched. The germline V gene encodes CDR1 PRHDT and CDR2 FYEKMQ (reference sequence). CDR3 sequence reads: CASSRDSNTEAFL. CDR3 sequence (DNA): TGTGCCAGCAGCCGGGACAGCAACACTGAAGCTTTCTTA.

The chain employs TRBV5-1 and TRBJ2-2; 9 nucleotides agree with TRBD1. From germline, CDR1 is SGHRS and CDR2 YFSETQ. The CDR3 is 16 residues long. V lost 4 bases, J lost 4 bases, and 8 bases stayed unmatched. CDR3 DNA: TGCGCCAGCAGCCCAGGACAGGGGTGGATCACCGGGGAGCTGTTTTTT. As protein: CASSPGQGWITGELFF.